This T cell receptor (beta chain) was retrieved from a study of response to subunit inactivated influenza vaccine. TCRdb re-derived calls from the RT-PCR reads in MiXCR, one entry per CDR3 protein. The sample holds 630,000 or so distinct CDR3 sequences, approximately 15% seen once. With respect to this clonotype: The antigen is unknown.

Looked up from germline, CDR1 is SGHRS and CDR2 is YFSETQ. The V gene end was trimmed by 4 bases and the J gene end by 9 bases; junction bases not matched to a gene: 9. The CDR3 runs 16 residues. General study findings and limits: After each seasonal influenza vaccination, few new T cells are recruited, the authors suggested.

The V and J genes are TRBV5-1 and TRBJ2-1, with TRBD2 identical over 14 bases. This TCR was sampled from a man in his fifties who received an inactivated influenza vaccine. Sequenced material: PBMCs from blood, taken approximately 12 days after vaccination. For the CDR3, the DNA is TGCGCCAGCAGCACTCAGGGGACTAGCGGGGGCGGTGAGCAGTTCTTC. It is translated as CASSTQGTSGGGEQFF.